A single T cell receptor (beta chain) is shown here with its context. This clone has only one observation. Its antigen remains unidentified. No much larger clonotype is one base removed from it; base qualities were not supplied. The data are from a study of blood T cell repertoires in COVID-19 (dated by TCRdb to between 2020 and 2021). Broadly, across the study: Collaborator samples came from the United States, Italy and Spain and covered acute and convalescent phases of COVID-19. The prospective study material was composed of cDNA or gDNA derived from T cells, B-cell-depleted T cells, or PBMCs. Deeply sampled blood TCRbeta repertoires from subjects exposed to, actively infected with, or recovered from COVID-19 were included in the dataset. A freely available public database, intended as a resource for researchers studying the immune response to SARS-CoV-2, is where the repertoires were released. The samples were drawn from the first 160 participants of the ongoing ImmuneRACE study and from 1,254 subjects provided by 6 global collaborators. Sample metadata almost always included a de-identified subject ID, COVID-19 status, age in years and sex. Where available, HLA class I and class II types were taken from metadata supplied by the sample provider and were not determined by assay-based typing.

TCRbeta CDR3 regions were amplified from genomic DNA using the immunoSEQ Assay, a bias-controlled multiplex PCR. The authors processed their data as follows. The number of nucleated cells in each sample was estimated by amplification of reference gene primers within the assay. Sequence reads were collapsed and filtered to measure the absolute abundance of every unique TCRbeta CDR3 rearrangement. For each sample, productive Simpson clonality was calculated by taking the square root of Simpson's diversity index across productive rearrangements. This immuneACCESS table, as held by TCRdb, lists in-frame sequences with V and J called but not all clones. Of the missing ones, under half trace to an unresolved V gene in checked studies; the others have no known cause. The DNA was the basis for D and trimming; V, J and clone size are from that table. This sample comprises some 290,000 clones, nearly 90% of them detected only once. The ten largest clones add up to just under 9.5% of the sample.

Participants in the prospective study were aged about 18 to 100 years, lived in about two dozen United States geographic areas, and enrolled through a virtual design. To assign participants to cohorts, the prospective study relied on clinical history that participants themselves reported in a screening survey and a study questionnaire. Recovered participants in ImmuneRACE Cohort 3 were defined as having two consecutive negative NP/OP PCR tests, clearance from a healthcare professional, or resolution of symptoms. Each participant in the prospective study had whole blood, serum and a nasopharyngeal or oropharyngeal swab collected by mobile phlebotomists. Prospective study participants could optionally give additional blood draws and questionnaires over an approximately 2-month period. Blood samples from the prospective study were shipped frozen or at room temperature prior to DNA extraction. On the study overall, not on this receptor specifically: Clinical and demographic metadata were provided uncurated, with the amount varying by source and participant.

The CDR3, cysteine through phenylalanine, is 16 amino acids long. Only the CDR3 DNA is retained, 48 bases long and in frame from the first base. For CDR1 and CDR2, the germline V gene lists SGHDT and YYEEEE. V drops 5 bases and J drops 1 base, leaving 19 bases in between. The sample taken for sequencing was PBMCs or T cells enriched from blood (not recorded which). The sequence came from a woman in her 30s who had recovered from COVID-19. The rearrangement joined TRBV5-6 to TRBJ2-7; the best D guess is TRBD1, with 6 bases matching. The bases are TGTGCCAGCAGTTCCATAGACAGGCGGACTTCCTACGAGCAGTACTTC. The translation is CASSSIDRRTSYEQYF.